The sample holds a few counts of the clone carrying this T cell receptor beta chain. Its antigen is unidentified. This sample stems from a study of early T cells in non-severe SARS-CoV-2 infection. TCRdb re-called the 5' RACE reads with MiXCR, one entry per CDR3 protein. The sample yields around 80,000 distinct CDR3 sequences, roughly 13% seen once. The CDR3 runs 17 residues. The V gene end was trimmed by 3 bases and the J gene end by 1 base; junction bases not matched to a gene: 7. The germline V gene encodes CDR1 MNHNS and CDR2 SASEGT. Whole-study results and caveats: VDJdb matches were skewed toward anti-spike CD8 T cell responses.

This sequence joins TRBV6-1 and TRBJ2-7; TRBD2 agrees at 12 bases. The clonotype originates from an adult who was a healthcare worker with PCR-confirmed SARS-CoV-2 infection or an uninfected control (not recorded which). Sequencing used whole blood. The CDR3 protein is CASSEQLAGGPSYEQYF. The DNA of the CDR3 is TGTGCCAGCAGTGAGCAACTAGCGGGGGGACCTTCCTACGAGCAGTACTTC.